These 15 T cell receptor beta chains originate from one sample sequenced in a study of CD8+ T cells in alopecia areata. Sequencing used cDNA as its template, made by extracting RNA and reverse transcribing it. Method: immunoSEQ multiplex PCR; TCRdb's copy keeps in-frame clones and lacks some. The profile shows 200,000 or so clones, roughly 50% of them singletons. Indicated treatment: oral pan-JAK inhibitor, 5-10 mg twice daily. The specimen comprised CD4+ T cells sorted from blood, sampled at week 24, from a patient treated with tofacitinib. The receptors shown here come from a human donor with alopecia areata.

This CDR3 is CASSESIGNYDIQYF. CDR3 coding DNA: TGTGCCAGCAGTGAATCGATCGGGAACTACGACATTCAGTACTTC. The chain joins TRBV25-1 to TRBJ2-4; tentatively, D is TRBD2 (5 bases). Trimming left V 1 base short and J 8 bases short, with 15 bases between. The germline V gene encodes CDR1 MGHDK and CDR2 SYGVNS. The CDR3 has 15 residues. The complete variable domain, with remaining parts taken from reference TRBV25-1 and TRBJ2-4, reads EADIYQTPRYLVIGTGKKITLECSQTMGHDKMYWYQQDPGMELHLIHYSYGVNSTEKGDLSSESTVSRIRTEHFPLTLESARPSHTSQYLCASSESIGNYDIQYFGAGTRLSVL.

The V gene is TRBV2, the J gene TRBJ2-7; maybe TRBD1 (6 bases). Germline CDR1 is SNHLY and CDR2 is FYNNEI. There are 11 residues in the CDR3. V lost 9 bases, J lost 3 bases, and 9 bases lay in between. The CDR3 nucleotides read TGTGCCAGTTCAGGGGTCTACGAGCAGTACTTC. It translates to CASSGVYEQYF.

The chain has TRBV5-1 and TRBJ2-3; no clear D. V was pared by 4 bases and J by 0 bases, with 6 bases between. In germline, CDR1 is SGHRS, CDR2 YFSETQ. The CDR3 has 13 residues. The DNA of the CDR3 is TGCGCCAGCAGCCGTGGGAGCACAGATACGCAGTATTTT. It codes for CASSRGSTDTQYF.

This clone occurred a few times. Relative to the germline gene, one junction end is altered; a read error may explain this. The CDR3 DNA follows: TGCGCCAGCAGCTTGAGTGGGGCGAAGAATCAACCCCAGCATTTT. It encodes CASSLSGAKNQPQHF. This chain joins TRBV5-1 and TRBJ1-5; TRBD1 is a possible D gene (5 bases). Germline V gene sequence: CDR1 SGHRS, CDR2 YFSETQ. CDR3 length: 15 residues.

This chain uses TRBV30 with TRBJ1-5; D call uncertain. Germline CDR1 is GTSNPN and CDR2 is SVGIG (reference sequence). V lost 5 bases to trimming and J lost 1 base, with 9 bases between them. The CDR3 sequence is 13 residues long. CDR3 bases: TGTGCCTGGGCCCCGGACAGCAATCAGCCCCAGCATTTT. Its translation is CAWAPDSNQPQHF. Variable domain in full (rest from reference TRBV30 and TRBJ1-5): SQTIHQWPATLVQPVGSPLSLECTVEGTSNPNLYWYRQAAGRGLQLLFYSVGIGQISSEVPQNLSASRPQDRQFILSSKKLLLSDSGFYLCAWAPDSNQPQHFGDGTRLSIL.

This clone has a handful of counts. The rearrangement uses TRBV27 and TRBJ2-5; D may be TRBD1 or TRBD2 (5 bases each). In germline, CDR1 is MNHEY, CDR2 SMNVEV (reference sequence). Between the trimmed V and J ends, which lost 2 bases and 5 bases, there was a span of 15 bases. This CDR3 spans 15 amino acids. CDR3 protein: CASSLTLGVRETQYF. The CDR3 region has the DNA TGTGCCAGCAGTTTAACGTTGGGGGTTCGGGAGACCCAGTACTTC.

The rearrangement uses TRBV5-1 and TRBJ2-5, with a weak D call TRBD2 (5 bases). CDR1 SGHRS and CDR2 YFSETQ come from the germline V gene. There are 15 residues in the CDR3. Trimming stripped 1 base from V and 2 bases from J, with 12 bases between. CDR3 nucleotides: TGCGCCAGCAGCTTGTCTACTAGTCAACAAGAGACCCAGTACTTC. It translates to CASSLSTSQQETQYF.

This chain connects TRBV5-4 to TRBJ2-3, with unresolved D. Germline CDR1 is SGHNT and CDR2 is YYREEE (reference sequence). Trimming stripped 0 bases from V and 6 bases from J, with 8 bases between. The length of the CDR3 is 13 residues. CDR3 sequence (DNA): TGTGCCAGCAGCTTGGAAGTAGGGGATACGCAGTATTTT. Translating it yields CASSLEVGDTQYF.

The J gene is TRBJ2-7, the V gene TRBV2; maybe TRBD1 (6 bases). Germline-derived CDR1 and CDR2 are SNHLY and FYNNEI. Trimming removed 10 bases at V and 5 bases at J, with 24 bases between. The CDR3 contains 15 residues. The CDR3 region is CATSKGEQGVDEQYF. As DNA, the CDR3 is TGTGCCACCTCAAAGGGGGAACAGGGCGTGGACGAGCAGTACTTC.

V is TRBV29-1 and J is TRBJ2-5; tentatively, D is TRBD1 (6 bases). V was clipped by 7 bases and J by 2 bases, with 14 bases between them. Germline V lookup: CDR1 SQVTM, CDR2 ANQGSEA. The CDR3 covers 13 residues. The CDR3 coding sequence is TGCAGCGCTGCACAGGGACCTCAAGAGACCCAGTACTTC. Translated: CSAAQGPQETQYF.

The gene calls are TRBV30 and TRBJ1-2; 8 positions match TRBD1. CDR1 GTSNPN and CDR2 SVGIG come from the germline V gene (reference sequence). The CDR3 spans 14 residues. V shed 2 bases and J 4 bases; nucleotides not matched to a gene: 6. CDR3 protein: CAWSPDRGIYGYTF. The CDR3 nucleotides are TGTGCCTGGAGTCCAGACAGGGGAATCTATGGCTACACCTTC.

The J gene is TRBJ2-1, the V gene TRBV29-1, with no clear D. The CDR3 length is 11 residues. Trimming cost V 4 bases and J 6 bases, with 7 bases left between them. CDR1 is SQVTM and CDR2 is ANQGSEA in the germline V gene. CDR3 DNA sequence: TGCAGCGTTGTCTATTCCAATGAGCAGTTCTTC. It yields the protein CSVVYSNEQFF.

The chain couples TRBV5-1 to TRBJ2-3; 8 nucleotides match TRBD2. V was clipped by 1 base and J by 2 bases; unmatched bases: 3. The CDR3 is made up of 15 amino acids. Germline lookup yields CDR1 SGHRS and CDR2 YFSETQ. This chain's CDR3 is CASSLQRGTTDTQYF. CDR3 DNA sequence: TGCGCCAGCAGCTTGCAGCGGGGGACCACAGATACGCAGTATTTT.

The table lists this clone with a count of one. The gene calls are TRBV9 and TRBJ1-5; the D gene is possibly TRBD1 (5 bases). V dropped 0 bases and J dropped 6 bases, with 13 bases sitting between them. This CDR3 is 15 amino acids long. Germline CDR1 and CDR2: SGDLS and YYNGEE. The CDR3, as DNA: TGTGCCAGCAGCGTAGTTGGACAAAGGGTTCAGCCCCAGCATTTT. Encoded protein: CASSVVGQRVQPQHF. Full variable domain (rest looked up from reference TRBV9 and TRBJ1-5): DSGVTQTPKHLITATGQRVTLRCSPRSGDLSVYWYQQSLDQGLQFLIQYYNGEERAKGNILERFSAQQFPDLHSELNLSSLELGDSALYFCASSVVGQRVQPQHFGDGTRLSIL.

This clone was seen a handful of times. The chain links TRBV29-1 to TRBJ2-1, with 10 bases fitting TRBD2. After removal of 0 bases from V and 10 bases from J, the junction contained 6 bases not matched to a gene. From germline, CDR1 is SQVTM and CDR2 ANQGSEA. The CDR3 is 14 residues long. The CDR3 DNA follows: TGCAGCGTTGAAGATCGGTCTAGCGGGGGAGAGCAGTTCTTC. Its translation is CSVEDRSSGGEQFF.